This section outlines one T cell receptor beta chain sequence together with its context. V was clipped by 5 bases and J by 8 bases, with 15 bases between them. From germline, CDR1 is SGHTA and CDR2 FQGTGA. This CDR3 is built from 13 residues. The data are from a study of blood T cell repertoires in COVID-19. Study-wide background: The origin of the acute and convalescent COVID-19 samples was the United States, Italy and Spain. In each case, the material was cDNA or gDNA derived from T cells, B-cell-depleted T cells, or PBMCs.

Under the authors' procedure: Amplified reference gene primers provided the basis for estimating nucleated cell counts. Repertoires were generated with immunoSEQ multiplex PCR, while TCRdb's copy carries only in-frame clones and drops some. V and J calls and clone size come straight from that table; D and trimming were deduced from the DNA. The table shows under 140,000 clones, with nearly 90% occurring only once. The TCR was taken from a human donor in a cohort sampled during active COVID-19. Material for sequencing was peripheral blood. The chain links TRBV7-3 to TRBJ1-2; D not certain. In nucleotides, the CDR3 is TGTGCCAGCAGCAAAGACCCTCAGGTGGGCTACACCTTC. Amino acids: CASSKDPQVGYTF.